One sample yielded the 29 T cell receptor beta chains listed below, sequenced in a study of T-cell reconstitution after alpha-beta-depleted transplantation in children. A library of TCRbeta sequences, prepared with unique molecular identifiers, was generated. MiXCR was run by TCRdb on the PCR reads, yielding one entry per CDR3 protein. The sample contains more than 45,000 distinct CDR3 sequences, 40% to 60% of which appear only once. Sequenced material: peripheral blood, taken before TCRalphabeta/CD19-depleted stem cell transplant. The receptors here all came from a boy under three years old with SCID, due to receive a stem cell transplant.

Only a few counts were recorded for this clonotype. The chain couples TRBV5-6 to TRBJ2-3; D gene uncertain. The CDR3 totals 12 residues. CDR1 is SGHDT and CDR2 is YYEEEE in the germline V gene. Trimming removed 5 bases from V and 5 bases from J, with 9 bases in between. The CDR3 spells CASSPLGDTQYF. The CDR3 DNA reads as TGTGCCAGCAGTCCACTCGGAGATACGCAGTATTTT.

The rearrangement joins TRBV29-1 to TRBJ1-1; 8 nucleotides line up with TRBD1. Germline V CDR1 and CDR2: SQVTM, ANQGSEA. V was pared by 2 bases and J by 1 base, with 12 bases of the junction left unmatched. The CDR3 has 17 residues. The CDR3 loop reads CSVEWLRGRVTNTEAFF. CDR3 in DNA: TGCAGCGTTGAATGGCTCAGGGGGCGGGTAACGAACACTGAAGCTTTCTTT.

The CDR3: CASLGGAAQYF. The DNA for the CDR3 is TGTGCCAGCCTGGGGGGGGCTGCGCAGTATTTT. The chain is built from TRBV12-3 or TRBV12-4 and TRBJ2-3; tentative D call: TRBD2 (7 bases). V was pared by 8 bases and J by 10 bases, with 13 bases between. This CDR3 comprises 11 residues.

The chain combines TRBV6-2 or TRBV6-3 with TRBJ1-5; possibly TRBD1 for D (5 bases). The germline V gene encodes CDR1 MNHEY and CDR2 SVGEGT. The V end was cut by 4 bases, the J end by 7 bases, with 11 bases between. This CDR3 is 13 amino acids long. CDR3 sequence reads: CASSLRGGQPQHF. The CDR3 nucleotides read TGTGCCAGCAGTTTGCGGGGGGGGCAGCCCCAGCATTTT.

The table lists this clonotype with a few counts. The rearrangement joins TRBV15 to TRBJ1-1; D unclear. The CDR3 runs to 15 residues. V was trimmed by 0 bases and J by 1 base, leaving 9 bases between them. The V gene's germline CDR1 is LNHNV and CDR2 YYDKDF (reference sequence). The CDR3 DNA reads TGTGCCACCAGCAGAGATCAAACAGCGAACACTGAAGCTTTCTTT. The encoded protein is CATSRDQTANTEAFF.

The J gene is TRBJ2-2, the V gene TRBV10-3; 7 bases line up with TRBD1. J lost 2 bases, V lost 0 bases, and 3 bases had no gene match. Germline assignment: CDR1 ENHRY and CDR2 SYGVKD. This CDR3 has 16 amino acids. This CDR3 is CAISESGTANTGELFF. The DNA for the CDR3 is TGTGCCATCAGTGAGTCCGGGACAGCCAACACCGGGGAGCTGTTTTTT.

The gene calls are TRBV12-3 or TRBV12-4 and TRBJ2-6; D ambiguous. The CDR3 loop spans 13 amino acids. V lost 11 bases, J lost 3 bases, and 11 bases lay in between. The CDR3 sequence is CASSSHGANVLTF. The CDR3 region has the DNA TGTGCCTCATCCTCGCATGGGGCCAACGTCCTGACTTTC.

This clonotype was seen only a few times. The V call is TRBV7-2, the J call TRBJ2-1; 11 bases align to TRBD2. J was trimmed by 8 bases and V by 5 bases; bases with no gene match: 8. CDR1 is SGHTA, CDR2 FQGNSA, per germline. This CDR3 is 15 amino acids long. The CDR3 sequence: CASSPVAGGQDEQFF. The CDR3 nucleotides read TGTGCCAGCAGCCCGGTAGCGGGGGGGCAAGATGAGCAGTTCTTC.

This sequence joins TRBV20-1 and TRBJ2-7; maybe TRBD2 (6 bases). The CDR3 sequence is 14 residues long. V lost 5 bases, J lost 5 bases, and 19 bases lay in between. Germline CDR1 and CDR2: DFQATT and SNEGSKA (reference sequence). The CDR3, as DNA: TGCAGTGCTGTCGCCCAGGCGGGGTGGAACGAGCAGTACTTC. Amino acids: CSAVAQAGWNEQYF.

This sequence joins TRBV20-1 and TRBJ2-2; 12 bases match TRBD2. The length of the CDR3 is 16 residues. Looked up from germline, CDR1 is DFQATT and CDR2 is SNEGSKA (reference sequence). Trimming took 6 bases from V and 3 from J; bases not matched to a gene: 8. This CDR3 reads CSAQSLAGGDTGELFF. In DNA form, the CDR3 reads TGCAGTGCCCAGTCTCTAGCGGGGGGGGACACCGGGGAGCTGTTTTTT.

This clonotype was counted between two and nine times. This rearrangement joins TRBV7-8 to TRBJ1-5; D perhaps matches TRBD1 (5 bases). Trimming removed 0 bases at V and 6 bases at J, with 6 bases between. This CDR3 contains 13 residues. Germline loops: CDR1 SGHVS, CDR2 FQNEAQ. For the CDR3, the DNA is TGTGCCAGCAGCTTAGCGCAGGGTCAGCCCCAGCATTTT. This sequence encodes CASSLAQGQPQHF.

The CDR3 coding sequence is TGTGCCAGCAGCTTACTACTAAGAAGCGGGGGGGCACGGGATACGCAGTATTTT. It translates to CASSLLLRSGGARDTQYF. V is TRBV11-2 and J is TRBJ2-3; TRBD2 matches 10 bases. Germline V gene data show CDR1 as SGHAT and CDR2 as FQNNGV. This CDR3 is built from 18 residues. After removal of 2 bases from V and 6 bases from J, the junction contained 14 bases not matched to a gene.

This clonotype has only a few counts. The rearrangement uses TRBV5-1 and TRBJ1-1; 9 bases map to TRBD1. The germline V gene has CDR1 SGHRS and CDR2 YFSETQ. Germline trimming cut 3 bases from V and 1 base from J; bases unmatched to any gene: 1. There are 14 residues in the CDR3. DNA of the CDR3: TGCGCCAGCAGCTGGGACAGGGCGAACACTGAAGCTTTCTTT. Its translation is CASSWDRANTEAFF.

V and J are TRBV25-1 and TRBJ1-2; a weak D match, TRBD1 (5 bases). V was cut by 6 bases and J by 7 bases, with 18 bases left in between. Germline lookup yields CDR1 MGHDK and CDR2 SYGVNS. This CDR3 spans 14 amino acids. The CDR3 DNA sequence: TGTGCCAGCAGCCTTGGACACGCACCCGGTGGCTACACCTTC. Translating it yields CASSLGHAPGGYTF.

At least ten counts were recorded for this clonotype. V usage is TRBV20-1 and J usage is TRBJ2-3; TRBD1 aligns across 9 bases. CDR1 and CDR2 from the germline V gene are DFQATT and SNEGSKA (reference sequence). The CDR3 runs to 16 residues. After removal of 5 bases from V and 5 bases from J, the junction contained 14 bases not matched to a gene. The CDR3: CSALPPGQGHVDTQYF. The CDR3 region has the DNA TGCAGTGCTCTCCCGCCGGGACAGGGTCATGTAGATACGCAGTATTTT.

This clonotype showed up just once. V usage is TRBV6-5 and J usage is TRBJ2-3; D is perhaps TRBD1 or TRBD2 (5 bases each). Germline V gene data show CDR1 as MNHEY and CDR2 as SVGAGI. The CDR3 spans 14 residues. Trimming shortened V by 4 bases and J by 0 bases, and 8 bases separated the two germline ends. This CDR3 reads CASSWDVSTDTQYF. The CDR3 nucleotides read TGTGCCAGCAGTTGGGACGTAAGCACAGATACGCAGTATTTT.

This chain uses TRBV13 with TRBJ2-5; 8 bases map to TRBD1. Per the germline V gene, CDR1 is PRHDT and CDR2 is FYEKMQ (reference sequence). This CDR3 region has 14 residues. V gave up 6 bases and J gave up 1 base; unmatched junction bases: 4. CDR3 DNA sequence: TGTGCCAGCAGTTTCGGGACAGGCCAAGAGACCCAGTACTTC. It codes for CASSFGTGQETQYF.

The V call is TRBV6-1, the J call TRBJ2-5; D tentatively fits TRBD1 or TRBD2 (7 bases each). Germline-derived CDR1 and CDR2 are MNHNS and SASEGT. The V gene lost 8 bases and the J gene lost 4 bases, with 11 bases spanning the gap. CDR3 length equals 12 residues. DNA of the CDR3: TGTGCCAGCGGGAGGGGGCGAGAGACCCAGTACTTC. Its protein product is CASGRGRETQYF.

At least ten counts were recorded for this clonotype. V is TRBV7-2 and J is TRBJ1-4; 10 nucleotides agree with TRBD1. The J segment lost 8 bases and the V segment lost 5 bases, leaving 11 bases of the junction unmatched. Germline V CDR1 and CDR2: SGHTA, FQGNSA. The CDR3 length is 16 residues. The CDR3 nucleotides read TGTGCCAGCAGCCCCCGGGACAGGGGAAGAGGAGAAAAACTGTTTTTT. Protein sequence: CASSPRDRGRGEKLFF.

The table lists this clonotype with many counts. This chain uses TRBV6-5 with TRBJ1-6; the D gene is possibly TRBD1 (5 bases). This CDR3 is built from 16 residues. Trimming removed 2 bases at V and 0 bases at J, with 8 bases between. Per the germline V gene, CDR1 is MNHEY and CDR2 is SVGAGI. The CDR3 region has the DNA TGTGCCAGCAGTTACGTGGGGGGCTCCTATAATTCACCCCTCCACTTT. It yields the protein CASSYVGGSYNSPLHF.

In DNA form, the CDR3 reads TGCAGCGTTGAAGAGGGTACAGGGTGGAATGAGCAGTTCTTC. Residues: CSVEEGTGWNEQFF. V is TRBV29-1 and J is TRBJ2-1; tentatively, D is TRBD1 (6 bases). V lost 0 bases and J lost 7, with 13 bases in between. The length of the CDR3 is 14 residues. Germline loops: CDR1 SQVTM, CDR2 ANQGSEA.

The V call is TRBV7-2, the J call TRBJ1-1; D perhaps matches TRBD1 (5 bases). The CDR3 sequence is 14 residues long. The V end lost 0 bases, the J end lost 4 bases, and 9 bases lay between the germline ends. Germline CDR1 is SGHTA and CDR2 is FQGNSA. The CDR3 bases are TGTGCCAGCAGCTTAGCTCACCAGGGCACTGAAGCTTTCTTT. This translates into CASSLAHQGTEAFF.

The CDR3 loop reads CASSQDPGTGTYEQYF. DNA of the CDR3: TGTGCCAGCAGCCAAGATCCCGGGACAGGTACCTACGAGCAGTACTTC. The rearrangement uses TRBV4-2 and TRBJ2-7, with TRBD1 matching over 8 bases. This CDR3 has 16 amino acids. Trimming cost V 0 bases and J 2 bases; bases outside gene matches: 6. Germline V gene data show CDR1 as LGHNA and CDR2 as YNFKEQ.

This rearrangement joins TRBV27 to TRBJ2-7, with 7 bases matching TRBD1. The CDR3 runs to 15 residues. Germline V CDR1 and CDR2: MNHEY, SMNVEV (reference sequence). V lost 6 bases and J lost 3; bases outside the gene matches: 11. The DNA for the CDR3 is TGTGCCAGCAGCGTGGGCCACAGGGGCCACTACGAGCAGTACTTC. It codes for CASSVGHRGHYEQYF.

CDR3 in DNA: TGTGCCAGCATCCCGGGACAGGGGGGTATTGGGCCCCAGCATTTT. Translating gives CASIPGQGGIGPQHF. The chain is built from TRBV27 and TRBJ1-5; 11 bases agree with TRBD1. The trim removed 7 bases at V and 9 bases at J, leaving 11 bases unmatched. Germline CDR1 is MNHEY and CDR2 is SMNVEV (reference sequence). The CDR3 length is 15 residues.

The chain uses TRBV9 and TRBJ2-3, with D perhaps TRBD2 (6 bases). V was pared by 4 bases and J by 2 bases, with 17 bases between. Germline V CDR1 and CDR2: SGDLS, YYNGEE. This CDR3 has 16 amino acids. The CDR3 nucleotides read TGTGCCAGCAGCCGACGGGCGGGGACGTCCACAGATACGCAGTATTTT. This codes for CASSRRAGTSTDTQYF. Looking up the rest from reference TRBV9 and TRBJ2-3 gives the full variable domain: DSGVTQTPKHLITATGQRVTLRCSPRSGDLSVYWYQQSLDQGLQFLIQYYNGEERAKGNILERFSAQQFPDLHSELNLSSLELGDSALYFCASSRRAGTSTDTQYFGPGTRLTVL.

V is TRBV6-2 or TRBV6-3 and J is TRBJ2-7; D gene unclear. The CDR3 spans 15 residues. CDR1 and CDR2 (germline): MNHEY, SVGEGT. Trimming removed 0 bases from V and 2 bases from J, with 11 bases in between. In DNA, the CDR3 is TGTGCCAGCAGTTACTCGAGTTTGAGCGCCTACGAGCAGTACTTC. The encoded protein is CASSYSSLSAYEQYF.

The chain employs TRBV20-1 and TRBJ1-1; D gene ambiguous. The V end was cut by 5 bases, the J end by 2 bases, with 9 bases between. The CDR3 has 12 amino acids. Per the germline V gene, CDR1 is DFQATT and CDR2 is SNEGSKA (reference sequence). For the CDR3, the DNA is TGCAGTGCTGATAACTTAAACACTGAAGCTTTCTTT. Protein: CSADNLNTEAFF.

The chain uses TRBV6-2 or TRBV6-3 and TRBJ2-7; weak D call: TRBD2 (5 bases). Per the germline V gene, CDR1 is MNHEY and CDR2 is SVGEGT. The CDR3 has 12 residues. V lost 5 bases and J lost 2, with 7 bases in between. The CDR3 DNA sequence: TGTGCCAGCAGTCCCGGGACCTACGAGCAGTACTTC. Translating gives CASSPGTYEQYF.